This T cell receptor beta chain is drawn from a study of vaccination and CD4 T cells after COVID-19. Study summary: The convalescents, six males and four females, included two who were Hispanic.

CDR3 size: 14 residues. Trimming took 6 bases from V and 2 from J; bases not matched to a gene: 2. Germline V gene sequence: CDR1 MNHNS, CDR2 SASEGT. This clonotype was picked up a small number of times. Its antigen is still unknown. Treatment given: roughly 10-day PBMC culture with coronavirus spike peptide pools or control peptides (ViraFEST assay). The Oncomine TCR Beta short-read assay sequenced DNA from cultured CD4+ T cells. TCRdb used MiXCR to reprocess the PCR reads, holding one entry per CDR3 protein. The table lists around 9,600 distinct CDR3 sequences, over 40% of them singletons. Sequencing used CD4+ T cells from blood, cultured in vitro. The source is a human donor who had recovered from COVID-19. The V call is TRBV6-1, the J call TRBJ1-5, with 9 bases fitting TRBD1. The CDR3 DNA follows: TGTGCCAGCAGAACAGGGGGCGGCAATCAGCCCCAGCATTTT. As protein: CASRTGGGNQPQHF.